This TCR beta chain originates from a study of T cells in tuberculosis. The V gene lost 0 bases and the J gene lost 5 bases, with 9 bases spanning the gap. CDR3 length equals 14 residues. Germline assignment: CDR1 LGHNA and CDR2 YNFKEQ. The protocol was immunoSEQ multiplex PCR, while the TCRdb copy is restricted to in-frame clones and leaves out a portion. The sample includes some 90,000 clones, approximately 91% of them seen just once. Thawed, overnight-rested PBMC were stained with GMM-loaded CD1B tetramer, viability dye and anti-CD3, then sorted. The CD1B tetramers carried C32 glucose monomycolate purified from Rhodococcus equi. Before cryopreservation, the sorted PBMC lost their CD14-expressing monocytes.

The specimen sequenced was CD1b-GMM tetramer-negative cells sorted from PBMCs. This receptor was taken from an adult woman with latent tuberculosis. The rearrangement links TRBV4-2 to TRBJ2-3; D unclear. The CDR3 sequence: CASSQELVLDTQYF. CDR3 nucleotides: TGTGCCAGCAGCCAAGAGTTAGTTTTAGATACGCAGTATTTT.